This T cell receptor beta chain was captured by sequencing in a study of cytomegalovirus exposure and HLA in healthy donors. General observations from the study: Immune exposure was documented only through CMV serostatus.

Comments on this clone: Its specificity is not known.

PCR employed 60 Vbeta and 13 Jbeta primers. TCRdb keeps only in-frame clones here, not all; method: immunoSEQ multiplex PCR. The sample has approximately 220,000 clones; 65% to 85% are singletons. The origin of this receptor is a boy between 2 and 10 years old in good health and CMV-seronegative. Sequencing was done on a sample of PBMCs.

This chain's CDR3 is CASSLSSRGGGYTF. The DNA of the CDR3 is TGTGCCAGCAGTTTATCTAGCAGGGGTGGTGGCTACACCTTC. The gene calls are TRBV28 and TRBJ1-2, with D possibly being TRBD1 (6 bases). The CDR3 runs 14 residues. Germline lookup yields CDR1 MDHEN and CDR2 SYDVKM. V was shortened by 1 base and J by 7 bases, with 13 bases between the two germline ends.